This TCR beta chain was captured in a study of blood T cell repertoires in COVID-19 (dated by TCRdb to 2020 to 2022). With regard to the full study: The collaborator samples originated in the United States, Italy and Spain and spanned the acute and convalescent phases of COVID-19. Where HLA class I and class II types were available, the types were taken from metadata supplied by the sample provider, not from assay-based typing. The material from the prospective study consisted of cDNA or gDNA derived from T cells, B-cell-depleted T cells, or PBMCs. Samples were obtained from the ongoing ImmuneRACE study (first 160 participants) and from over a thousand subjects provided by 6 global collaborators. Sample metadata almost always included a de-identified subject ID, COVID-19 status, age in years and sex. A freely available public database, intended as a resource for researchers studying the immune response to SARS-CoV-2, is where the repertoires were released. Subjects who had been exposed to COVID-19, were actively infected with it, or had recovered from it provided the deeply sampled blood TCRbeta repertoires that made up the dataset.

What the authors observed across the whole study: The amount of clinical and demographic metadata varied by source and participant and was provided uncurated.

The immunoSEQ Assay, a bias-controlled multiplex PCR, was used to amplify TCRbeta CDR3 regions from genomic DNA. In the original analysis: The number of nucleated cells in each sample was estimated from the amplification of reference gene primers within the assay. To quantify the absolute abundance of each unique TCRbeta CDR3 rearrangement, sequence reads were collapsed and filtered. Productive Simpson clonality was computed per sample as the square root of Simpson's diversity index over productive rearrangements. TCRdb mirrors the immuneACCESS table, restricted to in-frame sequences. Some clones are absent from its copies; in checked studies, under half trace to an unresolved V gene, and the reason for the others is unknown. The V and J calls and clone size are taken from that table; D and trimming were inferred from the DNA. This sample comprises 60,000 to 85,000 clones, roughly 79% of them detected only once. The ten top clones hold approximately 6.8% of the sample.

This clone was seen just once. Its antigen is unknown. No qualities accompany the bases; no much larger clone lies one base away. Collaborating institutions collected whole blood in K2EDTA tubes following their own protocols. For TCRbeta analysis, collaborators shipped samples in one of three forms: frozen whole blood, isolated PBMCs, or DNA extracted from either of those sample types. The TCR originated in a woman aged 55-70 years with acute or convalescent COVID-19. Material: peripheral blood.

The DNA sequence reads TGTGCCAGCAGTTTAAGCTGGAATCAGCCCCAGCATTTT. It specifies CASSLSWNQPQHF. The chain uses TRBV27 and TRBJ1-5; the D gene assignment is ambiguous. The V and J ends are trimmed by 2 bases and 4 bases, leaving 6 bases between them. CDR1 and CDR2 (MNHEY, SMNVEV) derive from the germline V gene (reference sequence). From its cysteine to its phenylalanine, the CDR3 spans 13 amino acids. Left in the record is the CDR3 DNA by itself, 39 bases read in frame from the first base.